These 23 T cell receptor beta chains share one sample of origin, sequenced in a study of siplizumab effects on memory and regulatory T cells. Only in-frame clones appear in the TCRdb table, and some are missing; sequencing was by immunoSEQ multiplex PCR. The sample has tens of thousands of clones; approximately 82% are singletons. The sequencing sample was made of memory CD4+ T cells sorted from blood. Receptors originate from a human donor in good health.

This clone has more than one count but fewer than ten. V gene TRBV11-2 combines with J gene TRBJ1-2; D may be TRBD1 (6 bases). CDR3 length: 13 amino acids. V was clipped by 5 bases and J by 4 bases, with 11 bases between them. Germline V gene lookup returns CDR1 SGHAT and CDR2 FQNNGV. CDR3 in amino acids: CASSPDSRYGYTF. CDR3 DNA sequence: TGTGCCAGCAGCCCGGACAGCCGCTATGGCTACACCTTC.

The J gene is TRBJ1-3, the V gene TRBV7-9; the D gene is possibly TRBD1 (5 bases). The CDR3 has 16 residues. The germline CDR1 and CDR2 sequences are SEHNR and FQNEAQ (reference sequence). V lost 4 bases and J 0 bases, leaving 13 bases between the germline ends. The CDR3 DNA sequence: TGTGCCAGCAGCTCCCTGGGGGGAAGCTCTGGAAACACCATATATTTT. It codes for CASSSLGGSSGNTIYF.

The rearrangement links TRBV21-1 to TRBJ1-5. TRBV21-1 is an annotated pseudogene. The CDR3 runs to 16 residues. The CDR3 sequence: CASSKGRGLLNQPQHF. In DNA, the CDR3 is TGTGCCAGCAGCAAAGGTCGAGGACTTCTCAATCAGCCCCAGCATTTT.

With regard to this clone: A read error may account for a junction end that differs from germline. Other nucleotide sequences in the sample specify the same CDR3. In DNA, the CDR3 is TGCGCCAGCAGTTTACTTACAAGGAGGGACCATGGCTACACCTTC. Its protein product is CASSLLTRRDHGYTF. The gene calls are TRBV28 and TRBJ1-2; weak D call: TRBD1 (5 bases). This CDR3 has 15 amino acids. Looked up from germline, CDR1 is MDHEN and CDR2 is SYDVKM.

The V and J genes are TRBV5-1 and TRBJ1-2; D is possibly TRBD1 (5 bases). The CDR3 sequence is 13 residues long. Trimming pared 2 bases from V and 3 bases from J, leaving 8 bases between. Looked up from germline, CDR1 is SGHRS and CDR2 is YFSETQ. CDR3 amino acids: CASSFEGDYGYTF. The CDR3 DNA sequence: TGCGCCAGCAGCTTCGAAGGGGACTATGGCTACACCTTC. Based on the CDR3 plus reference TRBV5-1 and TRBJ1-2, the full variable domain is KAGVTQTPRYLIKTRGQQVTLSCSPISGHRSVSWYQQTPGQGLQFLFEYFSETQRNKGNFPGRFSGRQFSNSRSEMNVSTLELGDSALYLCASSFEGDYGYTFGSGTRLTVV.

This clone was counted a few times. The genes are TRBV15 and TRBJ1-3; no reliable D call. V was shortened by 3 bases and J by 4 bases, with 16 bases between the two germline ends. Germline CDR1 and CDR2: LNHNV and YYDKDF (reference sequence). The CDR3 extends over 16 amino acids. CDR3 DNA: TGTGCCACCAGCAGCCAACGGGCGGCTCAGGGAAACACCATATATTTT. The encoded protein is CATSSQRAAQGNTIYF.

The chain employs TRBV11-2 and TRBJ2-7; TRBD2 matches at 9 bases. The J segment lost 0 bases and the V segment lost 7 bases, leaving 7 bases of the junction unmatched. CDR1 and CDR2 from the germline V gene are SGHAT and FQNNGV. The CDR3 covers 15 residues. In nucleotides, the CDR3 is TGTGCCAGCACCCGCCAAGCGGGGGGCTCCTACGAGCAGTACTTC. Its translation: CASTRQAGGSYEQYF.

The V and J genes are TRBV4-2 and TRBJ2-7, with no clear D. Deletions cut 4 bases from V and 3 bases from J, with 10 bases between. The CDR3 is 13 residues long. CDR1 LGHNA and CDR2 YNFKEQ come from the germline V gene. This CDR3 is CASSRSTIYEQYF. In nucleotides, the CDR3 is TGTGCCAGCAGCCGATCTACGATCTACGAGCAGTACTTC.

The V call is TRBV27, the J call TRBJ2-5, with 9 nucleotides matching TRBD1. Trimming took 5 bases from V and 5 from J; bases not matched to a gene: 6. The CDR3 is 14 amino acids. Germline V CDR1 and CDR2: MNHEY, SMNVEV (reference sequence). CDR3 protein: CASSKRQGVETQYF. CDR3 DNA: TGTGCCAGCAGTAAACGACAGGGGGTCGAGACCCAGTACTTC.

The chain links TRBV19 to TRBJ2-7; D not certain. The germline V and J ends were trimmed by 3 bases and 3 bases, with 12 bases remaining between them. CDR3 size: 14 residues. CDR1 is LNHDA, CDR2 SQIVND, per germline (reference sequence). The CDR3 DNA sequence: TGTGCCAGTAGTATCGGTCGGCCGAACTACGAGCAGTACTTC. It specifies CASSIGRPNYEQYF.

The rearrangement uses TRBV19 and TRBJ1-2; the D gene is possibly TRBD1 (6 bases). Germline CDR1 is LNHDA and CDR2 is SQIVND (reference sequence). The CDR3 is 12 residues long. V was shortened by 3 bases and J by 7 bases, with 9 bases between the two germline ends. CDR3 DNA: TGTGCCAGTAGTATCGGGGGCTCTGGCTACACCTTC. Translating gives CASSIGGSGYTF.

The chain has TRBV9 and TRBJ2-5; D uncertain. Germline CDR1 is SGDLS and CDR2 is YYNGEE. The CDR3 covers 16 residues. The ends were cut back, 0 bases at V and 5 bases at J, with 17 bases in the middle. The CDR3 here is CASSVGSRLIGETQYF. The DNA of the CDR3 is TGTGCCAGCAGCGTAGGGTCTAGGCTGATCGGGGAGACCCAGTACTTC.

The sample holds one count of this clone. V gene TRBV12-5 combines with J gene TRBJ1-1; D gene unclear. Germline V gene data show CDR1 as LGHNT and CDR2 as FRNRAP. Trimming stripped 6 bases from V and 1 base from J, with 9 bases between. CDR3 length: 13 amino acids. CDR3 region: CASGTTRNTEAFF. The CDR3 DNA is TGTGCTAGTGGGACGACAAGGAACACTGAAGCTTTCTTT. Based on the CDR3 plus reference TRBV12-5 and TRBJ1-1, the full variable domain is DARVTQTPRHKVTEMGQEVTMRCQPILGHNTVFWYRQTMMQGLELLAYFRNRAPLDDSGMPKDRFSAEMPDATLATLKIQPSEPRDSAVYFCASGTTRNTEAFFGQGTRLTVV.

This clone showed up just once. In nucleotides, the CDR3 is TGTGCCAGCAGTGGATCTTGGGCCGGGACAGGGCGGTACGAGCAGTACTTC. As protein: CASSGSWAGTGRYEQYF. V and J are TRBV6-1 and TRBJ2-7; 9 positions agree with TRBD1. The CDR3 consists of 17 residues. Germline V gene data show CDR1 as MNHNS and CDR2 as SASEGT. Trimming removed 4 bases from V and 4 bases from J; junction bases left unmatched: 14.

This chain joins TRBV29-1 and TRBJ2-3, with 9 bases that match TRBD2. This CDR3 is 13 amino acids long. CDR1 is SQVTM and CDR2 is ANQGSEA in the germline V gene. V lost 4 bases to trimming and J lost 3 bases; unmatched junction nucleotides: 2. Here the CDR3 DNA reads TGCAGCGTTGTTAGCGGGAGTACAGATACGCAGTATTTT. This sequence encodes CSVVSGSTDTQYF.

The chain employs TRBV28 and TRBJ2-1; D is uncertain. Per germline, CDR1 MDHEN and CDR2 SYDVKM. This CDR3 has 14 residues. V was pared by 7 bases and J by 6 bases, with 16 bases between. CDR3 nucleotides: TGTGCCAGCATGCCCTCCCTGGCGTCCAATGAGCAGTTCTTC. Its translation is CASMPSLASNEQFF.

The chain combines TRBV5-4 with TRBJ1-2; D remains unclear. With 0 bases removed from V and 0 bases from J, the gap between germline ends came to 9 bases. The CDR3 length is 15 residues. Germline V gene lookup returns CDR1 SGHNT and CDR2 YYREEE (reference sequence). Here the CDR3 reads CASSLGGQANYGYTF. The CDR3 DNA reads TGTGCCAGCAGCTTGGGCGGGCAAGCTAACTATGGCTACACCTTC. The full variable domain, completed using reference TRBV5-4 and TRBJ1-2, is ETGVTQSPTHLIKTRGQQVTLRCSSQSGHNTVSWYQQALGQGPQFIFQYYREEENGRGNFPPRFSGLQFPNYSSELNVNALELDDSALYLCASSLGGQANYGYTFGSGTRLTVV.

The CDR3 sequence is CASSFTGIGNYGYTF. The CDR3 nucleotides are TGTGCCAGCAGCTTTACCGGGATTGGTAACTATGGCTACACCTTC. The chain is built from TRBV5-5 and TRBJ1-2; D uncertain. Germline V lookup: CDR1 SGHKS, CDR2 YYEKEE (reference sequence). The CDR3 is made up of 15 amino acids. Trimming took off 2 bases at V and 1 base at J, with 12 bases between the two ends.

The chain uses TRBV7-9 and TRBJ1-2, with TRBD1 identical over 8 bases. Trimming removed 1 base from V and 4 bases from J; junction bases left unmatched: 5. The length of the CDR3 is 15 residues. Germline CDR1 is SEHNR and CDR2 is FQNEAQ (reference sequence). CDR3 DNA sequence: TGTGCCAGCAGCTTAGAGGCAGGGGGCGGCTATGGCTACACCTTC. This encodes CASSLEAGGGYGYTF.

This clone occurred once. This sequence joins TRBV18 and TRBJ2-1; TRBD2 agrees at 12 bases. Germline V CDR1 and CDR2: KGHSH, LQKENI. There are 16 residues in the CDR3. With 5 bases clipped from V and 4 bases from J, the junction kept 6 bases outside the gene matches. The CDR3 reads CASSERLAGDYNEQFF. In DNA, the CDR3 is TGTGCCAGCTCAGAACGACTAGCGGGGGATTACAATGAGCAGTTCTTC.

In the case of this clone: The identical CDR3 is also encoded by other nucleotide sequences in the sample. This chain links TRBV11-3 with TRBJ2-1; no firm D call. There are 15 residues in the CDR3. Per germline, CDR1 SGHNT and CDR2 YENEEA. Deletions cut 0 bases from V and 0 bases from J, with 6 bases between. Here the CDR3 DNA reads TGTGCCAGCAGCTTAGAATCCAGCTCCTACAATGAGCAGTTCTTC. This gives the protein CASSLESSSYNEQFF.

This clone was seen a single time. V and J are TRBV5-1 and TRBJ2-7; D tentatively fits TRBD1 or TRBD2 (5 bases each). Germline V gene sequence: CDR1 SGHRS, CDR2 YFSETQ. The V and J ends lost 4 bases and 7 bases respectively, with 24 bases between them. The CDR3 runs to 16 residues. Here the CDR3 reads CASSNSTVFLPGEQYF. The CDR3 DNA is TGCGCCAGCAGCAACTCGACAGTTTTCCTCCCGGGGGAGCAGTACTTC. Drawing the rest from reference TRBV5-1 and TRBJ2-7, the complete variable domain is KAGVTQTPRYLIKTRGQQVTLSCSPISGHRSVSWYQQTPGQGLQFLFEYFSETQRNKGNFPGRFSGRQFSNSRSEMNVSTLELGDSALYLCASSNSTVFLPGEQYFGPGTRLTVT.

The rearrangement links TRBV6-5 to TRBJ2-2; D is uncertain. This CDR3 contains 12 residues. CDR1 and CDR2 (germline): MNHEY, SVGAGI. Trimming stripped 2 bases from V and 8 bases from J, with 6 bases between. In DNA, the CDR3 is TGTGCCAGCAGTTACAGGGTGGGGGAGCTGTTTTTT. Translation gives CASSYRVGELFF.